This TCR beta chain is drawn from a study of CD4 T cells in relation to SARS-CoV-2 and coronaviruses. The unexposed donors gave CD4+ T cells in about 2011-2019, prior to COVID-19. After about 11 days of culture, CD4+ T cells were isolated. The V gene's germline CDR1 is MDHEN and CDR2 SYDVKM. This CDR3 comprises 15 residues. The V and J ends lost 2 bases and 8 bases, in that order; junction bases with no gene match: 7. Notes on this clone: What it binds is unknown.

Only in-frame clones appear in the TCRdb table, and some are missing; sequencing was by immunoSEQ multiplex PCR. The sample consists of 25,000 to 35,000 clones, about three quarters of them appearing once. The source is a human donor in good health. The chain is built from TRBV28 and TRBJ2-1; 9 bases fit TRBD1. Sample: CD4+ T cells from PBMCs, cultured in vitro. The CDR3 loop is CASSLGDRDRDEQFF. The DNA of the CDR3 is TGTGCCAGCAGTTTAGGGGACAGGGATCGAGATGAGCAGTTCTTC.